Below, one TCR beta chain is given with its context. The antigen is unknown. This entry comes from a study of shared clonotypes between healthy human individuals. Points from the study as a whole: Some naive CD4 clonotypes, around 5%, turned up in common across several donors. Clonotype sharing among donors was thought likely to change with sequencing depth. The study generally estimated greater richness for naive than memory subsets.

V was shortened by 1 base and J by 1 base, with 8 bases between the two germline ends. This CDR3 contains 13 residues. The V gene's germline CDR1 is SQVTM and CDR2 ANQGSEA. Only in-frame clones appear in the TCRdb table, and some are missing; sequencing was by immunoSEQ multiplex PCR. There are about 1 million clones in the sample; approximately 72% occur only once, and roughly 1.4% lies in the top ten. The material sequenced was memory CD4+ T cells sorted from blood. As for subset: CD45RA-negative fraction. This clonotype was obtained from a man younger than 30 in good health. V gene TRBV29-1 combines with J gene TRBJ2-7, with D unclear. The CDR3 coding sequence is TGCAGCGTTGAAGGCGATAGATCCTACGAGCAGTACTTC. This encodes CSVEGDRSYEQYF.